This T cell receptor (beta chain) was recorded in a study of blood T cell repertoires in COVID-19. Germline V gene data show CDR1 as SGHRS and CDR2 as YFSETQ. With 0 bases removed from V and 2 bases from J, the gap between germline ends came to 14 bases. This CDR3 is built from 17 residues. Data came from immunoSEQ multiplex PCR; TCRdb stores just in-frame clones and leaves some out. The data hold over 250,000 clones, with 80% to 90% observed a single time. This sequence was found in a woman in her 70s with acute or convalescent COVID-19. Sequencing used peripheral blood. The V gene is TRBV5-1, the J gene TRBJ2-2; D might be TRBD2 (6 bases). The CDR3 DNA follows: TGCGCCAGCAGCTTGGATTCGGGACTTACTAACACCGGGGAGCTGTTTTTT. It translates to CASSLDSGLTNTGELFF.